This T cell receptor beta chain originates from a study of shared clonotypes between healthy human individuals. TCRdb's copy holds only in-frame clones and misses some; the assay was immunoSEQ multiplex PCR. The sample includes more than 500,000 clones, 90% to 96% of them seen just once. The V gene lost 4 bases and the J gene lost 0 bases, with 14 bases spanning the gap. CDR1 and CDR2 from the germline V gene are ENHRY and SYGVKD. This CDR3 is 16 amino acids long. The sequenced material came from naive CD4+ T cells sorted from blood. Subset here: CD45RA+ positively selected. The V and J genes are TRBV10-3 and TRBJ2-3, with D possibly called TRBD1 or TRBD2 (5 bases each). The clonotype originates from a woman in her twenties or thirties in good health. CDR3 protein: CAISGDQRSSTDTQYF. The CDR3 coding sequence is TGTGCCATCAGTGGGGACCAGAGATCTAGCACAGATACGCAGTATTTT.